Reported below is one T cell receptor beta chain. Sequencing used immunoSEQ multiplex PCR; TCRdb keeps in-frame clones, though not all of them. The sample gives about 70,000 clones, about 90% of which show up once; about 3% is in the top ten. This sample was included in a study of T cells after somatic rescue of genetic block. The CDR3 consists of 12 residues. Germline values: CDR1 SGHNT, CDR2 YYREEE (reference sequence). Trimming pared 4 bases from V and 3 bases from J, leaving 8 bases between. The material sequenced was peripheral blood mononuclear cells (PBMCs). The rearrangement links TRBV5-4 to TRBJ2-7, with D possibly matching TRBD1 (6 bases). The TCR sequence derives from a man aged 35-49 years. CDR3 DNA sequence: TGTGCCAGCAGCATGGACAGCTACGAGCAGTACTTC. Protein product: CASSMDSYEQYF.